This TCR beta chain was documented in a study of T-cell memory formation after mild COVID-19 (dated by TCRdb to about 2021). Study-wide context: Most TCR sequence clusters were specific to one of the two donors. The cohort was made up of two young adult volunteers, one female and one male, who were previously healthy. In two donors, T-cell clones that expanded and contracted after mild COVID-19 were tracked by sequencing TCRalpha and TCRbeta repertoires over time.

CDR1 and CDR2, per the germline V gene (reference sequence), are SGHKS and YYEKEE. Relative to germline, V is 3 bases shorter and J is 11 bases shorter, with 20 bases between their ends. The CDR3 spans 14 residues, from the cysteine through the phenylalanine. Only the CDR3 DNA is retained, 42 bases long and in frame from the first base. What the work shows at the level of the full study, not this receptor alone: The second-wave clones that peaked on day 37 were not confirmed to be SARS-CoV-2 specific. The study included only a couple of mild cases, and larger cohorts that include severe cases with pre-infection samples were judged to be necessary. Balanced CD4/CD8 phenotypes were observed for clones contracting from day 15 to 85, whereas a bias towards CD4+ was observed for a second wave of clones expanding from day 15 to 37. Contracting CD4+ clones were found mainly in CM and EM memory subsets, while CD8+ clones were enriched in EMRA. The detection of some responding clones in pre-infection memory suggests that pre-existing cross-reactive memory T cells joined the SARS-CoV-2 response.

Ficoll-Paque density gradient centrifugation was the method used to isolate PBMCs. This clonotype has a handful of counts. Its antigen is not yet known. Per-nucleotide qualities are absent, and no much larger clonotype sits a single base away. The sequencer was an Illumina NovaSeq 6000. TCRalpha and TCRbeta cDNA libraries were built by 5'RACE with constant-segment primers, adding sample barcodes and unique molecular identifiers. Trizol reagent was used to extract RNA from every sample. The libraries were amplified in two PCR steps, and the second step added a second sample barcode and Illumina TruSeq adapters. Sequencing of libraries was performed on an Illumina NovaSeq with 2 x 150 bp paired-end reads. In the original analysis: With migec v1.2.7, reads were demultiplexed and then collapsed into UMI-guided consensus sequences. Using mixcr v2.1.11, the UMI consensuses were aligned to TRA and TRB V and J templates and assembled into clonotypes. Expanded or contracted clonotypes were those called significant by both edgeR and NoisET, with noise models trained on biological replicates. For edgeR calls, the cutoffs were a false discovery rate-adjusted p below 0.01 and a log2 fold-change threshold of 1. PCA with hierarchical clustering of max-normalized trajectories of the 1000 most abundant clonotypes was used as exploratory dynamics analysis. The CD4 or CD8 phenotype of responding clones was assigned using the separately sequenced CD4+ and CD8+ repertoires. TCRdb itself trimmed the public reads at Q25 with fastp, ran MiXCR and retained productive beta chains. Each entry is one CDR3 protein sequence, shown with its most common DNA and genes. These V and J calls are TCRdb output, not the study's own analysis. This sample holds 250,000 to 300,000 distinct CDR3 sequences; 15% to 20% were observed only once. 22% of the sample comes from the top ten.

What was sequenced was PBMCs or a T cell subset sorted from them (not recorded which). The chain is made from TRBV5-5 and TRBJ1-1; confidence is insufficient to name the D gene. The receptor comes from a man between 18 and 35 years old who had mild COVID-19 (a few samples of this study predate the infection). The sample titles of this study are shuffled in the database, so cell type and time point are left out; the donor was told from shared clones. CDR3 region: CASSSAEPPTRAFF. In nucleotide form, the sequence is TGTGCCAGCAGCTCCGCAGAGCCTCCTACGCGGGCTTTCTTT.